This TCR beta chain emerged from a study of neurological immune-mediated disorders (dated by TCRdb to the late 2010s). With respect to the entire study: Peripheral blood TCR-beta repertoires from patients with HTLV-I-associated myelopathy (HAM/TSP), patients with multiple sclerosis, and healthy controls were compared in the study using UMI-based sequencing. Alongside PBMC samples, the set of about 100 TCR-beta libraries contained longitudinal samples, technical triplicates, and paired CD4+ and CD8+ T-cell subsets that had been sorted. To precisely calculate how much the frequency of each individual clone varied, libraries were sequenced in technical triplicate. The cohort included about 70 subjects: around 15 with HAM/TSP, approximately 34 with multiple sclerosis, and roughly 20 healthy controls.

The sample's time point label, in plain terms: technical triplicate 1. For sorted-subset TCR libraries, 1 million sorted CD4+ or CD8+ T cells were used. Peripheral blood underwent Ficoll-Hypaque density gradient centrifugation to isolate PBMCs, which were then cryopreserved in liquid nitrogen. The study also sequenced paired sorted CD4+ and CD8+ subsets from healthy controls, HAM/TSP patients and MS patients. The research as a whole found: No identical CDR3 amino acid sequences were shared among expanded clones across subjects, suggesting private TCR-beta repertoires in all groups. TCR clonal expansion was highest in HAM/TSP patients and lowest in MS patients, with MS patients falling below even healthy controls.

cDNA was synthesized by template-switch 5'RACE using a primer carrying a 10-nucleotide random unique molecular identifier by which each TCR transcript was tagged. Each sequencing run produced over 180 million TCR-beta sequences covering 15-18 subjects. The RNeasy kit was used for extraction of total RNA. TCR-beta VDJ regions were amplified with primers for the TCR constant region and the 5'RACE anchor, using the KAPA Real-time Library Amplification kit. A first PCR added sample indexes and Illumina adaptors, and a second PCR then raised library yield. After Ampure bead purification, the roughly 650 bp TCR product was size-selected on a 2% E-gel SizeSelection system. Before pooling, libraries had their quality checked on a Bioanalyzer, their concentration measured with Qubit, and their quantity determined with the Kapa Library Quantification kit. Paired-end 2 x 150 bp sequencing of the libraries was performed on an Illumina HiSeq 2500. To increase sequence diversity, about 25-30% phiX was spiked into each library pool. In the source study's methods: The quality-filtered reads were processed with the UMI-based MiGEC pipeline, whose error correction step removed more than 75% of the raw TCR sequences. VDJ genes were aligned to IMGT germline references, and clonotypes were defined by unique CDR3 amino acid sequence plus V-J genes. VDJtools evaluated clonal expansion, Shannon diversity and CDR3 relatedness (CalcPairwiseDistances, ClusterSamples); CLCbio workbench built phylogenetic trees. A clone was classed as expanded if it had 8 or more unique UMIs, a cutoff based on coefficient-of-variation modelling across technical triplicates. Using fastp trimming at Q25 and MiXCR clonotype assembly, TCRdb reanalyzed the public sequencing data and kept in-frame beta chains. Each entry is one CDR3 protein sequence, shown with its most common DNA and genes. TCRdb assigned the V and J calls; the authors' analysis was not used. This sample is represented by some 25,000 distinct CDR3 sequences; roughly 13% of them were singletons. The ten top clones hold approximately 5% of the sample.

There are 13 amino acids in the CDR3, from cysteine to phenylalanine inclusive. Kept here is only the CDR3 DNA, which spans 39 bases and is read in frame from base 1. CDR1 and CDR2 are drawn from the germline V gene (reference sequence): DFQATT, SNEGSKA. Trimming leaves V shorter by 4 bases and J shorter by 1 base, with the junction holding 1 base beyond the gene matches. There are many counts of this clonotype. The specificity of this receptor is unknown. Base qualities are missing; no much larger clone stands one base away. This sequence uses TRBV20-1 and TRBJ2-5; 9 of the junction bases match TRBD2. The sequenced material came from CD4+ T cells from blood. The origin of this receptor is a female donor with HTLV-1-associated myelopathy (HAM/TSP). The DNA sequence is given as TGCAGTGCTATTAGCGGGGGCCAAGAGACCCAGTACTTC. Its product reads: CSAISGGQETQYF.